This TCR beta chain derives from a study of metastatic and nonmetastatic thyroid tumors. Turning to the study itself: The authors compared repertoires across blood and tumor or nodule tissue from malignant and benign thyroid patients. General study results and limits: According to reports, the diversity of TCR beta was significantly higher in malignant thyroid tumors than in benign nodules, and this held in both blood and tumor samples.

This clone showed up many times. Its antigen is not known. Via MiXCR, TCRdb re-called the PCR reads. Of approximately 30,000 clones in the sample, about 15% are singletons; the top ten hold nearly 3.5%. None of the patients had undergone any treatment ahead of thyroid surgery. The source of this sequence is a female donor with papillary thyroid cancer or a benign thyroid nodule (not recorded which). Some clones in this sample may be carry-over from other donors' samples. Sequencing was done on a sample of blood.

CDR3 DNA sequence: TGTGCCAGCAGCTTGCAGGGGGCCCTCTCTGGAAACACCATATATTTT. Residues: CASSLQGALSGNTIYF. The chain has TRBV5-6 and TRBJ1-3; 8 nucleotides line up with TRBD1. Germline lookup yields CDR1 SGHDT and CDR2 YYEEEE. V shed 1 base and J 0 bases; nucleotides not matched to a gene: 3. The CDR3 runs 16 residues.